Listed below are T cell receptor beta chains from one sample, sequenced in a study of blood T cell repertoires in COVID-19. Clones were read by immunoSEQ multiplex PCR, and TCRdb kept only the in-frame ones, dropping some. The sample yields 150,000 to 200,000 clones, roughly nine tenths seen once. The specimen sequenced was peripheral blood. The receptors stem from a man aged 70 or older with active or convalescent COVID-19. CDR3s include the opening cysteine and the closing phenylalanine or tryptophan. Each record gives: CDR3 protein, CDR3 DNA, V gene, J gene, clone size, D gene. A D gene is named only where the DNA matches it firmly. Rows give clone size only sometimes, using once, few, many, or a class for an expanded clone.

cdr3_aa: CASSMGPNEKLFF
cdr3_nt: TGCGCCAGCTCGATGGGCCCGAATGAAAAACTGTTTTTT
v_call: TRBV4-1
j_call: TRBJ1-4
clone_size: NA
d_call: NA

cdr3_aa: CASSDPGRGDIQYF
cdr3_nt: TGCGCCAGCAGTGACCCCGGGAGGGGAGACATTCAGTACTTC
v_call: TRBV10-1
j_call: TRBJ2-4
clone_size: NA
d_call: TRBD2

cdr3_aa: CAWSRLGAGTGELFF
cdr3_nt: TGTGCCTGGAGTCGGTTAGGGGCCGGGACCGGGGAGCTGTTTTTT
v_call: TRBV30
j_call: TRBJ2-2
clone_size: NA
d_call: NA

cdr3_aa: CAISHPDRLNQPQHF
cdr3_nt: TGTGCCATCAGCCACCCGGACAGACTCAATCAGCCCCAGCATTTT
v_call: TRBV10-3
j_call: TRBJ1-5
clone_size: NA
d_call: NA

cdr3_aa: CASSPPQLGELFF
cdr3_nt: TGTGCCAGCAGCCCCCCCCAGTTGGGGGAGCTGTTTTTT
v_call: TRBV7-9
j_call: TRBJ2-2
clone_size: once
d_call: NA

cdr3_aa: CASSYLRAATNEKLFF
cdr3_nt: TGTGCCAGCAGTTACCTCAGGGCAGCAACTAATGAAAAACTGTTTTTT
v_call: TRBV6-6
j_call: TRBJ1-4
clone_size: NA
d_call: NA

cdr3_aa: CASSSTQGDYGANVLTF
cdr3_nt: TGTGCCAGCAGCTCAACACAGGGTGATTATGGGGCCAACGTCCTGACTTTC
v_call: TRBV5-6
j_call: TRBJ2-6
clone_size: NA
d_call: NA

cdr3_aa: CACPGLGQETQYF
cdr3_nt: TGTGCCTGTCCAGGGTTGGGGCAAGAGACCCAGTACTTC
v_call: TRBV30
j_call: TRBJ2-5
clone_size: NA
d_call: NA

cdr3_aa: CSIRVAGANVLTF
cdr3_nt: TGCAGCATCAGGGTAGCTGGGGCCAACGTCCTGACTTTC
v_call: TRBV29-1
j_call: TRBJ2-6
clone_size: NA
d_call: NA

cdr3_aa: CAWRGQVDEQYF
cdr3_nt: TGTGCCTGGCGCGGACAGGTGGACGAGCAGTACTTC
v_call: TRBV30
j_call: TRBJ2-7
clone_size: NA
d_call: TRBD1

cdr3_aa: CASSGTSGASFTDTQYF
cdr3_nt: TGCGCCAGCAGTGGGACTAGCGGTGCCTCCTTCACAGATACGCAGTATTTT
v_call: TRBV10-2
j_call: TRBJ2-3
clone_size: NA
d_call: TRBD2